The source of this T cell receptor beta chain is a study of CD8 T cells in Susac syndrome. Study-wide background: Clinical remission applied to under ten sequenced Susac syndrome patients, and more than five had active disease. Patients with Susac syndrome had blood drawn and were at that point therapy-naive, on corticosteroids, or on intravenous immunoglobulin alone.

With random hexamers, about 0.45 to 1 ug RNA was reverse transcribed. By means of immunoSEQ multiplex PCR, TCR beta CDR3 spanning 54 Vbeta and 13 Jbeta underwent amplification. TCRdb re-called the immunoSEQ multiplex PCR reads with MiXCR, one entry per CDR3 protein. The sample gives 80,000 or so distinct CDR3 sequences, approximately 95% of which show up once; over 0.45% is in the top ten. In this sample, this clonotype turned up a few times. The antigen is not known. Findings and caveats of the study: The number of Susac-specific public clones found was 15 to 20 in total CD8+ repertoires and about five in CD8+ TEMRA repertoires.

Germline CDR1 and CDR2: SEHNR and FQNEAQ (reference sequence). The CDR3 is 12 residues long. Trimming cost V 0 bases and J 2 bases, with 2 bases left between them. This receptor was taken from a human donor with Susac syndrome. The J gene is TRBJ2-7, the V gene TRBV7-9; D not certain. Sequenced sample: CD8+ T cells from PBMCs. This CDR3 is CASSLAPYEQYF. CDR3 in DNA: TGTGCCAGCAGCTTAGCCCCCTACGAGCAGTACTTC.